This TCR beta chain emerged from a study of T cells in Graves' hyperthyroidism and ophthalmopathy (dated by TCRdb to about 2019). A note on the overall study: A discovery cohort of roughly 100 patients, roughly 43 with Graves' ophthalmopathy and 57 with stable Graves' hyperthyroidism, was used to find distinguishing TCR V-J signatures. In addition, the study compared T-cell repertoires in thyroid tissue and in blood from a handful of Graves' hyperthyroidism patients. According to the paper, TCR Vbeta CDR3 sequencing was carried out on 135 peripheral blood samples, which came from over 40 ophthalmopathy, around 74 hyperthyroidism and about 17 progressor patients. Once sampling was done, hyperthyroidism patients were given methimazole at a starting dose of 30 mg daily, whereas ophthalmopathy patients were given high-dose intravenous methylprednisolone. Prospective prediction of ophthalmopathy was tested in an independent validation cohort consisting of roughly 19 hyperthyroidism patients and approximately 16 patients who later progressed to ophthalmopathy. For training and testing, the 100 or so patients in the discovery cohort were randomly divided in a 7:3 ratio.

Study-wide findings and limitations: Ophthalmopathy was separated from stable hyperthyroidism by a 13 V-J signature model, with around 88% sensitivity and roughly 84% specificity obtained in cross-validation and 80%/75% obtained in testing. Most expanded thyroid clonotypes (frequency above 0.001) were also detected in blood, a finding suggesting that blood repertoires may reflect thyroid immune responses. No statistical method was used to set the sample size in advance, and investigators knew the group allocation. In validation, progression to ophthalmopathy was predicted by the model with roughly 71% sensitivity and 72.22% specificity, a median of roughly six months before onset.

This clonotype is a singleton in its sample. The clone's antigen remains unknown. The input lacks base qualities; no much larger clone sits a single base away. One read provides weak support. The TCR beta CDR3 regions were amplified from the RNA transcripts. For the first round of RT-PCR on the TCR CDR3, the HTBI primer set was used together with the Qiagen OneStep RT-PCR kit. Libraries were constructed in a second round of multiplex PCR, after which size selection and purification were carried out. Sequencing of the libraries was done on an Illumina HiSeq2000 using paired-end 100 bp reads. In the authors' own workflow: SOAPnuke was used to process the raw data, throwing out any read that contained adapters or uncalled bases, had a mean Phred below 15, or lacked an exact constant-primer or identifier match. COPE v1.2.5 was used to merge the high-quality paired reads, and each unique nucleotide sequence was defined as a clonotype. MiTCR v1.1 was used to align clonotypes to the IMGT TRBV, TRBD and TRBJ reference segments. The analysis included only V-J combinations with a frequency above 0.0001, which together covered around 99% of the repertoires. A TCS score was defined as the ratio between F50 (clonal expansion) and ExV (chaos), using BLOSUM62-based TCRdist between CDR3 peptides within each V-J. Welch's t-statistics and random forest reduced roughly 540 V-J features to 10 to 15, which were used in a naive Bayes classifier (R e1071). The Morisita-Horn index was used to measure how similar the thyroid and blood repertoires were. In-frame beta chains were kept once TCRdb had trimmed the public reads at Q25 with fastp and called clones with MiXCR. Each record represents a unique CDR3 protein, reported with the most common genes and DNA among its rows. Here the V and J calls rest on TCRdb's processing, not on the authors' analysis. Here the sample has around 620,000 distinct CDR3 sequences; 46% occur a single time. Around 17% of the sample goes to the ten largest clones.

From a lookup of the germline V gene (reference sequence), CDR1 and CDR2 are DFQATT and SNEGSKA. V drops 3 bases and J drops 4 bases, leaving 12 bases in between. The CDR3 starts with the cysteine, ends with the phenylalanine, and has 13 residues. Just CDR3 DNA is preserved here, 39 bases in frame from base 1. Exclusion was applied to patients with uncontrolled infections, other autoimmune diseases, pregnancy or lactation. Diagnoses were established on the basis of clinical symptoms, serum thyroxine and TRAb, thyroid ultrasound, and orbital computed tomography. Trizol reagent was used to extract total RNA, and RNA quality was then checked on an Agilent 2100 Bioanalyzer.

The sample consisted of peripheral blood or thyroid tissue (not recorded which). The clonotype originates from an adult woman with Graves' disease, either hyperthyroidism or ophthalmopathy (not recorded which). Recombination connected TRBV20-1 to TRBJ2-5; the D call could be TRBD1 or TRBD2, with each sharing 5 bases. The CDR3 amino acid sequence is: CSASFRERETQYF. The sequenced DNA: TGCAGTGCTAGTTTCAGGGAGAGAGAGACCCAGTACTTC.